What follows are 8 T cell receptor beta chains derived from one specimen sequenced in a study of T cells in Graves' hyperthyroidism and ophthalmopathy. Amplification of TCR beta CDR3 regions used RNA as the template. During a first-round RT-PCR of the TCR CDR3, the HTBI primer set was used. MiXCR was run by TCRdb on the multiplex PCR reads, yielding one entry per CDR3 protein. The sample records some 570,000 distinct CDR3 sequences, approximately 17% being singletons. Sequencing was carried out using blood. These receptors were collected from a young woman with Graves' ophthalmopathy.

This clonotype was observed once. The CDR3 DNA sequence: TGTGCCAGCAGCTCGGGACAGGGGGTATTTCATACGCAGTATTTT. Translated: CASSSGQGVFHTQYF. The chain combines TRBV5-4 with TRBJ2-3, with TRBD1 identical over 11 bases. CDR1 is SGHNT, CDR2 YYREEE, per germline (reference sequence). With V trimmed by 3 bases and J by 7 bases, 7 bases remained unmatched. CDR3 length equals 15 residues.

The chain carries TRBV27 and TRBJ1-5; D gene ambiguous. The CDR3 contains 15 residues. V was trimmed by 3 bases and J by 5 bases, leaving 14 bases between them. Germline CDR1 reads MNHEY; CDR2 reads SMNVEV (reference sequence). As DNA, the CDR3 is TGTGCCAGCAGTTTCTTAGGTACGGCGGATCAGCCCCAGCATTTT. Its translation is CASSFLGTADQPQHF.

This clonotype was picked up a small number of times. V gene TRBV6-1 combines with J gene TRBJ1-2; possibly TRBD1 for D (5 bases). V was trimmed by 4 bases and J by 8 bases, leaving 17 bases between them. Germline V gives CDR1 MNHNS, CDR2 SASEGT. This CDR3 spans 14 amino acids. CDR3 amino acids: CASSASGGVTGYTF. The DNA of the CDR3 is TGTGCCAGCAGTGCCTCGGGGGGAGTCACGGGCTACACCTTC.

The genes are TRBV20-1 and TRBJ1-2, with D perhaps TRBD1 (6 bases). Trimming removed 1 base from V and 4 bases from J, with 16 bases in between. CDR3 length equals 15 residues. Germline V gene data show CDR1 as DFQATT and CDR2 as SNEGSKA (reference sequence). The CDR3 region has the DNA TGCAGTGCTAGAGCCCGACAGGAAGGGAGCTATGGCTACACCTTC. Its translation: CSARARQEGSYGYTF.

This clonotype was observed many times. The rearrangement uses TRBV11-2 and TRBJ2-5; D may be TRBD2 (5 bases). V lost 6 bases to trimming and J lost 5 bases, with 13 bases between them. CDR1 SGHAT and CDR2 FQNNGV come from the germline V gene. The CDR3 runs 13 residues. The CDR3 reads CASSPPGVETQYF. The DNA for the CDR3 is TGTGCCAGCAGTCCCCCCGGGGTGGAGACCCAGTACTTC.

This clonotype appeared many times. The chain couples TRBV20-1 to TRBJ2-5; D uncertain. V lost 3 bases, J lost 0 bases, and 11 bases lay in between. In germline, CDR1 is DFQATT, CDR2 SNEGSKA (reference sequence). The CDR3 runs 14 residues. CDR3 nucleotide sequence: TGCAGTGCTAGCGTTACGGGTCACCAAGAGACCCAGTACTTC. The encoded protein is CSASVTGHQETQYF.

This clonotype occurred many times. The V call is TRBV7-9, the J call TRBJ1-4, with 10 bases identical to TRBD1. There are 14 residues in the CDR3. Per germline, CDR1 SEHNR and CDR2 FQNEAQ (reference sequence). Germline trimming cut 7 bases from V and 7 bases from J; bases unmatched to any gene: 6. In DNA, the CDR3 is TGTGCCAGCACCTCAGGACAGGGGGTTGAAAAACTGTTTTTT. As protein: CASTSGQGVEKLFF.

At least ten counts were recorded for this clonotype. The J gene is TRBJ1-5, the V gene TRBV30; 8 nucleotides align to TRBD1. The CDR3 runs 15 residues. After removal of 1 base from V and 3 bases from J, the junction contained 5 bases not matched to a gene. Per germline, CDR1 GTSNPN and CDR2 SVGIG (reference sequence). CDR3 sequence: CAWSARTGLNQPQHF. The DNA for the CDR3 is TGTGCCTGGAGTGCCAGGACAGGGCTCAATCAGCCCCAGCATTTT.